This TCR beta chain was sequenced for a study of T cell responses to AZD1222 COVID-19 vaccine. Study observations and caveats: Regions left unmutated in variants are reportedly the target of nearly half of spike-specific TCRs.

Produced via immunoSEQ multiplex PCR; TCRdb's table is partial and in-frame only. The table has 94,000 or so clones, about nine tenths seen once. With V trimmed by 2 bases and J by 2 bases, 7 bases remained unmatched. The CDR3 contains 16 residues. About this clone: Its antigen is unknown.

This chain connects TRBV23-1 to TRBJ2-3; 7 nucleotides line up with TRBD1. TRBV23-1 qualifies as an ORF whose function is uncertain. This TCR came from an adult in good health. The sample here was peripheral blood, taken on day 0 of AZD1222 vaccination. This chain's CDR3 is CASSQRAQGLTDTQYF. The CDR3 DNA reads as TGCGCCAGCAGTCAACGGGCACAGGGGCTCACAGATACGCAGTATTTT.